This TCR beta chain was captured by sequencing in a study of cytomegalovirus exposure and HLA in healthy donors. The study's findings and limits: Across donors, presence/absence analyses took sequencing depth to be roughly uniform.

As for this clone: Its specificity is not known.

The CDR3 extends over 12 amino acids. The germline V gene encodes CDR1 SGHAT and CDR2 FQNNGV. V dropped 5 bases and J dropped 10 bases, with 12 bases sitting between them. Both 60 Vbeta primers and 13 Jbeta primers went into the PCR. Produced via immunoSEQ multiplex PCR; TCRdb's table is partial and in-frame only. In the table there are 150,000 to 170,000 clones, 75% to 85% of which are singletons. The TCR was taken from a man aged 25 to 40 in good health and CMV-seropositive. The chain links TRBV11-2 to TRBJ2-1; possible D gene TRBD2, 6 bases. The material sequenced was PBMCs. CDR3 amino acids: CASSPLALEQFF. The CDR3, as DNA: TGTGCCAGCAGCCCCCTAGCGCTGGAGCAGTTCTTC. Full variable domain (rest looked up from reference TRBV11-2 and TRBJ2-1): EAGVAQSPRYKIIEKRQSVAFWCNPISGHATLYWYQQILGQGPKLLIQFQNNGVVDDSQLPKDRFSAERLKGVDSTLKIQPAKLEDSAVYLCASSPLALEQFFGPGTRLTVL.